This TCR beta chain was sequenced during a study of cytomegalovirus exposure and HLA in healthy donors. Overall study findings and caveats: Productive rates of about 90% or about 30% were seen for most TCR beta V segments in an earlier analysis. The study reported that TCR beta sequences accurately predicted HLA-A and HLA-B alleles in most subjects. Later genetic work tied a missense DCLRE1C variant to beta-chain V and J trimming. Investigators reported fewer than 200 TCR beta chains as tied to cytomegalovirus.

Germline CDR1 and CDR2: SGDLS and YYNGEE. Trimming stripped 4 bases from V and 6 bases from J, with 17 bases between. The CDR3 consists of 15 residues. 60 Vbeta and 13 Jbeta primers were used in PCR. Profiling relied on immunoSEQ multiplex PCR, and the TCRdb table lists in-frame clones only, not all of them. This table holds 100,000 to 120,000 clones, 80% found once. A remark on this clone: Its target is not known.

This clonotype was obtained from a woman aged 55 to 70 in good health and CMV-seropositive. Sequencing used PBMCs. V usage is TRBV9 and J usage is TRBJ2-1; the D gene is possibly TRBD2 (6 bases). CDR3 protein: CASSRKLASLNEQFF. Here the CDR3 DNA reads TGTGCCAGCAGCCGGAAACTAGCTTCTCTCAATGAGCAGTTCTTC.